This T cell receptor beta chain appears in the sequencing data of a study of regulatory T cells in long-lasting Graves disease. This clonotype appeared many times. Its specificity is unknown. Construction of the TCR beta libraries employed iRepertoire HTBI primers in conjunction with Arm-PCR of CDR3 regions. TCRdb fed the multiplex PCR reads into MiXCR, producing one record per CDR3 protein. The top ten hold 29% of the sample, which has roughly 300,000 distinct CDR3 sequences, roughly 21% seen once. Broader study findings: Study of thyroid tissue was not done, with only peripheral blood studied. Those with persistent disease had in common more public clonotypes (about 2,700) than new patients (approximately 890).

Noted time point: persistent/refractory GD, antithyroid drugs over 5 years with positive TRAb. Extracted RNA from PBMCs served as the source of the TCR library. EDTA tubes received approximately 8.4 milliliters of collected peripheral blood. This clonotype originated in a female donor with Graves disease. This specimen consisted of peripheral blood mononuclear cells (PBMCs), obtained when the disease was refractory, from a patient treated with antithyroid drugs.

The CDR3 loop reads CASSLVPLAGTGGRDFEKLFF. In DNA, the CDR3 is TGTGCCAGCAGCTTAGTCCCCTTAGCCGGGACAGGGGGAAGGGATTTTGAAAAACTGTTTTTT. This chain joins TRBV11-2 and TRBJ1-4; 11 nucleotides match TRBD1. The V gene's germline CDR1 is SGHAT and CDR2 FQNNGV. This CDR3 contains 21 residues. J lost 7 bases, V lost 1 base, and 20 bases had no gene match.